A selection of T cell receptor beta chains follows, all from one sample in a study of shared clonotypes between healthy human individuals. Repertoires were generated with immunoSEQ multiplex PCR, while TCRdb's copy carries only in-frame clones and drops some. The data contain 2,100,000 or so clones, 90% to 97% of them singletons. The specimen sequenced was naive CD4+ T cells sorted from blood. These receptors were obtained from a man younger than 35 in good health. Both conserved end residues are part of each CDR3. The order of the fields is clone size, V gene, J gene, CDR3 protein. Clone size is stated in some rows and not others, as once, few, many or a class when expanded.

once	TRBV2	TRBJ1-3	CASSPEGGFGNTIYF
-	TRBV7-9	TRBJ2-7	CASSGGPISYEQYF
-	TRBV5-6	TRBJ2-7	CASSLEYEQYF
-	TRBV21-1	TRBJ1-6	CARAPLHF
-	TRBV18	TRBJ1-1	CATRLGQNTEAFF
-	TRBV6-6	TRBJ1-2	CASSYDRGDGYTF
-	TRBV9	TRBJ2-5	CASSVGGREGETQYF
-	TRBV12-2	TRBJ2-6	CASRSVTASVPSGANVLTF
-	TRBV9	TRBJ1-3	CASSVDLSSGNTIYF
-	TRBV28	TRBJ2-5	CASSLWSGGRETQYF
-	TRBV7-9	TRBJ2-3	CASSLRDADTQYF
-	TRBV2	TRBJ1-2	CASSRDSFYGYTF
-	TRBV20-1	TRBJ2-7	CSANLYEQYF
-	TRBV28	TRBJ1-6	CASSLGWANSPLHF
-	TRBV7-9	TRBJ2-7	CASSRSPESHEQYF
-	TRBV7-2	TRBJ1-5	CASSLIGSNQPQHF
-	TRBV4-3	TRBJ2-2	CASSQDIAGVTGELFF
-	TRBV5-1	TRBJ1-5	CASSSAGLDNQPQHF
-	TRBV29-1	TRBJ2-1	CSTTSYNEQFF
-	TRBV5-4	TRBJ2-1	CASRPSSGFNEQFF
-	TRBV2	TRBJ2-7	CASSLQGALSYF
-	TRBV7-8	TRBJ2-7	CASSLGGLGLYEQYF
once	TRBV15	TRBJ1-6	CATSRDYPGGSSGNSPLHF
-	TRBV28	TRBJ1-5	CASSFMGQGINQPQHF
-	TRBV4-1	TRBJ2-3	CASSQRLAAARDTQYF
-	TRBV5-4	TRBJ2-7	CASSLPSGSDYEQYF
-	TRBV7-9	TRBJ1-4	CASSPYRGRGEKLFF
-	TRBV7-2	TRBJ2-4	CASSLASGSNIQYF
-	TRBV19	TRBJ1-5	CASHLGQSNQPQHF
-	TRBV5-6	TRBJ2-5	CASSSLGFKEETQYF
-	TRBV9	TRBJ1-6	CASSVGGVRESPLHF
-	TRBV6-1	TRBJ1-2	CASSVKDSPYGYTF
-	TRBV5-4	TRBJ2-7	CASSLAGSGPTYEQYF
-	TRBV2	TRBJ2-2	CASSEDRQGPGELFF
-	TRBV6-6	-	CASRATTGPYEQYF
once	TRBV6-5	TRBJ2-5	CASSYGTETQYF
once	TRBV7-9	TRBJ2-6	CASRISGPSGANVLTF
-	TRBV6-5	TRBJ1-1	CASTQPGNTEAFF
-	TRBV4-1	TRBJ2-6	CASSQDLQGTGANVLTF
few	TRBV4-2	TRBJ1-1	CASSPPETANTEAFF
-	TRBV6-5	TRBJ1-2	CASSYSGTSNYGYTF
-	TRBV9	TRBJ2-2	CASSAARRGTGELFF
-	TRBV5-1	TRBJ1-3	CASSYTPGTGGISSGNTIYF
-	TRBV30	TRBJ2-7	CAWSPRDHEQYF
-	TRBV5-1	TRBJ2-7	CASSAGSYEQYF
-	TRBV28	TRBJ1-2	CASSPRERGYTF
-	TRBV28	TRBJ1-4	CASHADATNEKLFF
-	TRBV10-3	TRBJ2-2	CAIKTGTLPTGELFF
-	TRBV6-4	TRBJ2-3	CASSDVAGGFTDTQYF
-	TRBV6-1	TRBJ1-3	CASRDRATGNTIYF
-	TRBV30	TRBJ2-5	CAWNSGAGMETQYF
-	TRBV30	TRBJ2-3	CAWKPPGDTQYF
-	TRBV28	TRBJ1-5	CASSRYQPQHF
-	TRBV9	TRBJ2-1	CASSVDGSLYNEQFF
-	TRBV7-9	TRBJ1-4	CASSPGGGVHEKLFF
-	TRBV25-1	TRBJ2-5	CASSDLGMETQYF
-	TRBV6-6	TRBJ1-4	CASSSNEKLFF
once	TRBV5-4	TRBJ1-2	CASSLNTANYGYTF
-	TRBV30	TRBJ2-1	CAWGTVGSFYNEQFF